Listed below are T cell receptor beta chains from one sample, sequenced in a study of cytomegalovirus exposure and HLA in healthy donors. The table came from immunoSEQ multiplex PCR; TCRdb's copy has only in-frame clones and leaves some out. The table shows about 31,000 clones, with around two thirds occurring only once. The sequenced sample was PBMCs. Source of these receptors: a man in his fifties in good health and CMV-seropositive. CDR3s include the opening cysteine and the closing phenylalanine or tryptophan. Fields, in order: V gene, D gene, clone size, J gene, CDR3 DNA, CDR3 protein. A D gene is named only where the DNA matches it firmly. Not all rows give a size; the values are once, few, many and, for expanded clones, a class.

>TRBV9|-|-|TRBJ2-3
TGTGCCAGCAGCGCACTAGGAGTTAAGACAGATACGCAGTATTTT
CASSALGVKTDTQYF
>TRBV29-1|-|few|TRBJ1-1
TGCAGCGTTGCGGACAAAACTGAAGCTTTCTTT
CSVADKTEAFF
>TRBV27|-|-|TRBJ2-1
TGTGCCAGCAGATATAGCGGTATGGGGTTCTTC
CASRYSGMGFF
>TRBV5-1|TRBD1|-|TRBJ1-1
TGCGCCAGCAGCTTGGCGAGACAGGGGGCGAACACTGAAGCTTTCTTT
CASSLARQGANTEAFF
>TRBV5-1|TRBD2|-|TRBJ2-5
TGCGCCAGCAGCGGGCTAGCGGGACAAGAGACCCAGTACTTC
CASSGLAGQETQYF
>TRBV15|-|-|TRBJ1-2
TGTGCCACCAGCAGAGACATCTATGGCTACACCTTC
CATSRDIYGYTF
>TRBV4-1|-|-|TRBJ2-7
TGCGCCAGCAGCCAAGGGGCAGGATCCCCCTACGAGCAGTACTTC
CASSQGAGSPYEQYF
>TRBV6-1|TRBD2|-|TRBJ2-1
TGTGCCAGCAGGCAGACTAGCAGCCCTCGCGGTGAGCAGTTCTTC
CASRQTSSPRGEQFF
>TRBV5-1|TRBD2|-|TRBJ2-7
TGCGCCAGCAGCTTGGGACTAGCGGGAGTGGGGGAGCAGTACTTC
CASSLGLAGVGEQYF
>TRBV28|-|-|TRBJ2-3
TGTGCCAGCAGCCCTACTAGCACAGATACGCAGTATTTT
CASSPTSTDTQYF
>TRBV13|TRBD1|once|TRBJ2-7
TGTGCCAGCAGCCTTTGGGACAGGGGCTACGAGCAGTACTTC
CASSLWDRGYEQYF
>TRBV19|TRBD1|few|TRBJ1-5
TGTGCCAGTAGCACGGGACAGTTTCCTCAGCCCCAGCATTTT
CASSTGQFPQPQHF
>TRBV4-1|TRBD1|once|TRBJ1-2
TGCGCCAGCAGCCAAGAGACAGGGGTCTCCTATGGCTACACCTTC
CASSQETGVSYGYTF
>TRBV29-1|TRBD2|-|TRBJ2-3
TGCAGCGTTGCCGGGACTAGCGGAAACACAGATACGCAGTATTTT
CSVAGTSGNTDTQYF
>TRBV10-1|-|-|TRBJ2-7
TGCGCCAGCAGTGAGGGGGAGCGAGGTGACGAGCAGTACTTC
CASSEGERGDEQYF
>TRBV5-6|-|-|TRBJ2-2
TGTGCCAGCAGCGTCGCCCTTGGGGGGGCCGGGATCGGGGAGCTGTTTTTT
CASSVALGGAGIGELFF
>TRBV9|-|-|TRBJ1-5
TGTGCCAGCAGCGTAGGTGTAGCCTTGAATCAGCCCCAGCATTTT
CASSVGVALNQPQHF
>TRBV7-8|-|-|TRBJ1-1
TGTGCCAGCAGCTTAGTACGCAGAAACGAAGCTTTCTTT
CASSLVRRNEAFF
>TRBV7-7|-|-|TRBJ1-1
TGTGCCAGCAGCTTCGGTATGAACACTGAAGCTTTCTTT
CASSFGMNTEAFF
>TRBV30|-|-|TRBJ1-3
TGTGCCTGGAGACAGGGCTCTGGAAACACCATATATTTT
CAWRQGSGNTIYF
>TRBV7-9|TRBD1|-|TRBJ2-7
TGTGCCAGCAGCTTATTCAGGCCCGGACAGGGGCTTCTTACGTTC
CASSLFRPGQGLLTF
>TRBV29-1|TRBD1|-|TRBJ2-7
TGCAGCGCGGACAGGGGGAGACACGAGCAGTACTTC
CSADRGRHEQYF
>TRBV6-5|TRBD1|-|TRBJ2-2
TGTGCCAGCAGTTTGGTACTAGGGGGCTCCGGGGAGCTGTTTTTT
CASSLVLGGSGELFF
>TRBV7-9|TRBD1|-|TRBJ1-5
TGTGCCAGCAGCTCTTGGGACAGTCATCAGCCCCAGCATTTT
CASSSWDSHQPQHF
>TRBV5-1|-|-|TRBJ2-7
TGCGCCAGCCGCCTGTCTGTGGGGAGCTCCTACGAGCAGTACTTC
CASRLSVGSSYEQYF
>TRBV30|TRBD2|-|TRBJ2-1
TGTGCCTGGACGGTAGCGGGAGTACATGAGCAGTTCTTC
CAWTVAGVHEQFF
>TRBV30|-|few|TRBJ2-1
TGTGCCTGGAGTCTCAACCTAGACAATGAGCAGTTCTTC
CAWSLNLDNEQFF
>TRBV7-2|-|-|TRBJ2-5
TGTGCCAGCAGCTCGGACTACGGATCAGAGACCCAGTACTTC
CASSSDYGSETQYF
>TRBV30|TRBD2|few|TRBJ2-3
TGTGCCTGGAGGGGTAGCGGGGTAGAGGGCACAGATACGCAGTATTTT
CAWRGSGVEGTDTQYF
>TRBV19|-|-|TRBJ2-7
TGTGCCAGTAGTGCCCCAGGGTTGGCTGTCGAGCAGTACTTC
CASSAPGLAVEQYF
>TRBV5-6|-|-|TRBJ2-5
TGTGCCAGCAGCAGCGGACAGCTAAGAGAGACCCAGTACTTC
CASSSGQLRETQYF
>TRBV27|-|-|TRBJ2-7
TGTGCCAGCAGTTATGTCTGGCAGGGGATCTACGAGCAGTACTTC
CASSYVWQGIYEQYF
>TRBV30|-|-|TRBJ2-7
TGTGCCTGGAGTGCCAGGACTTACGAGCAGTACTTC
CAWSARTYEQYF
>TRBV7-2|-|-|TRBJ2-1
TGTGCCAGCAGCTTTAATATGGCCGAGCAGTTCTTC
CASSFNMAEQFF
>TRBV6-5|TRBD1|many|TRBJ2-5
TGTGCCAGCAGTTTTAGGGACAGGGTACAGGAGACCCAGTACTTC
CASSFRDRVQETQYF
>TRBV6-5|-|-|TRBJ2-2
TGTGCCAGCAGTTACTCAGGAGGGTCCGGGGAGCTGTTTTTT
CASSYSGGSGELFF
>TRBV30|-|-|TRBJ1-1
TGTGCCTGGAGTTTGACAGTGAACACTGAAGCTTTCTTT
CAWSLTVNTEAFF
>TRBV6-4|-|few|TRBJ2-2
TGTGCCAGCAGTGAAACCGAAGAGGTGTCGGGGGAGCTGTTTTTT
CASSETEEVSGELFF
>TRBV29-1|-|many|TRBJ2-3
TGCAGCGTTCTATGGGGAGGCCCGAGCACAGATACGCAGTATTTT
CSVLWGGPSTDTQYF
>TRBV4-1|-|-|TRBJ2-6
TGCGCCAGCAGCTATAATTCGGGGGCCAACGTCCTGACTTTC
CASSYNSGANVLTF
>TRBV6-5|-|-|TRBJ1-5
TGTGCCAGCAGTTACGGGGGGGACAATCAGCCCCAGCATTTT
CASSYGGDNQPQHF
>TRBV29-1|-|-|TRBJ1-2
TGCAGCGTTGCCCGGGGAGGAAACTATGGCTACACCTTC
CSVARGGNYGYTF
>TRBV6-6|-|few|TRBJ2-1
TGTGCCAGCAGTTACTCCCTGTACAATGAGCAGTTCTTC
CASSYSLYNEQFF
>TRBV18|-|once|TRBJ2-7
TGTGCCAGCTCTCTCACTTCGACCTACGAGCAGTACTTC
CASSLTSTYEQYF
>TRBV6-1|TRBD1|few|TRBJ2-7
TGTGCCAGCAGAGGGGACAGGGTCGAGCAGTACTTC
CASRGDRVEQYF
>TRBV5-1|TRBD2|once|TRBJ2-1
TGCGCCAGCAGCTTGTATGCGGGAGTTACGAATGAGCAGTTCTTC
CASSLYAGVTNEQFF
>TRBV5-6|-|-|TRBJ2-7
TGTGCCAGCAGCTCCCTCCGCTACGAGCAGTACTTC
CASSSLRYEQYF
>TRBV11-1|TRBD2|-|TRBJ2-1
TGTGCCAGCAGCTTCCTAAGCGGGAGTGAGCAGTTCTTC
CASSFLSGSEQFF
>TRBV6-5|-|-|TRBJ2-5
TGTGCCAGCAGTTACATGGGCAGCCAAGAGACCCAGTACTTC
CASSYMGSQETQYF
>TRBV10-1|TRBD2|-|TRBJ2-3
TGCGCCAGCAGTGAGGGTATTAGCGGGATGAAGCAGCATACGCAGTATTTT
CASSEGISGMKQHTQYF
>TRBV5-1|-|-|TRBJ1-1
TGCGCCAGCAGCGAGGACGGGGGTTGGACTGAAGCTTTCTTT
CASSEDGGWTEAFF
>TRBV25-1|-|-|TRBJ1-5
TGTGCCAGCAGTGATGGGGGCGCGGGCAATCAGCCCCAGCATTTT
CASSDGGAGNQPQHF